The 29 T cell receptor beta chains below come from one sample, sequenced in a study of regulatory T cells in long-lasting Graves disease. For TCR beta, libraries came from iRepertoire HTBI primers and Arm-PCR of CDR3 regions. TCRdb re-called the multiplex PCR reads through MiXCR, storing one row per CDR3 protein. The data contain around 420,000 distinct CDR3 sequences, about 16% of them singletons. Regarding time point: newly diagnosed GD, antithyroid drugs for less than 3 months. Preparation of the TCR library used RNA extracted from PBMCs. The input for sequencing was peripheral blood mononuclear cells (PBMCs), taken at new diagnosis, from a patient treated with antithyroid drugs. These receptors were taken from a female donor with Graves disease.

This clonotype was recorded many times. The genes are TRBV27 and TRBJ2-1; 9 bases are shared with TRBD2. Trimming removed 3 bases from V and 5 bases from J; junction bases left unmatched: 11. The CDR3 totals 17 residues. From germline, CDR1 is MNHEY and CDR2 SMNVEV (reference sequence). The CDR3 bases are TGTGCCAGCAGTTTTTACACCGCGGGAGGGCTCCACAATGAGCAGTTCTTC. As protein: CASSFYTAGGLHNEQFF.

With regard to this clonotype: A junction boundary mismatches the germline segment, possibly from a read error. This chain joins TRBV6-4 and TRBJ1-4, with TRBD1 as a possible D gene (5 bases). Germline loops: CDR1 MRHNA, CDR2 SNTAGT. The CDR3 consists of 16 residues. The DNA of the CDR3 is TGTGCCAGCAGTTACTCGCCCCGGACATTCGCTGAAAAACTGTTTTTT. As protein: CASSYSPRTFAEKLFF.

This clonotype turned up a few times. The CDR3 DNA sequence: TGTGCCAGCAGCACCGGGCTAAATGAGCAGTTCTTC. It codes for CASSTGLNEQFF. The chain joins TRBV9 to TRBJ2-1; no clear D gene. Germline assignment: CDR1 SGDLS and CDR2 YYNGEE. This CDR3 comprises 12 residues. Trimming cost V 4 bases and J 7 bases, with 9 bases left between them.

Turning to this clonotype: This clone may be a read error of a much larger clone one base away. V usage is TRBV12-5 and J usage is TRBJ1-1, with D possibly matching TRBD1 (5 bases). This CDR3 is 12 amino acids long. CDR1 and CDR2 from the germline V gene are LGHNT and FRNRAP. The DNA of the CDR3 is TGTGCTGGTGGAATGGGAGGGGCTGAAGCTTTCTTT. The encoded protein is CAGGMGGAEAFF. Supplemented by reference TRBV12-5 and TRBJ1-1, the full variable domain reads DARVTQTPRHKVTEMGQEVTMRCQPILGHNTVFWYRQTMMQGLELLAYFRNRAPLDDSGMPKDRFSAEMPDATLATLKIQPSEPRDSAVYFCAGGMGGAEAFFGQGTRLTVV.

This clonotype was counted a few times. The V and J genes are TRBV4-1 and TRBJ2-1, with 8 bases lining up with TRBD1. V was pared by 3 bases and J by 13 bases, with 2 bases of the junction left unmatched. This CDR3 has 11 residues. Germline V gene data show CDR1 as MGHRA and CDR2 as YSYEKL. The CDR3 region is CASSHGTGQFF. The CDR3, as DNA: TGCGCCAGCAGCCACGGGACAGGACAGTTCTTC.

There are many counts of this clonotype. The rearrangement joins TRBV7-9 to TRBJ2-3, with 8 bases identical to TRBD2. V was clipped by 3 bases and J by 2 bases; unmatched bases: 7. The CDR3 extends over 16 amino acids. CDR1 is SEHNR, CDR2 FQNEAQ, per germline (reference sequence). The CDR3 DNA reads as TGTGCCAGCAGCTTCAGCACTAGCGGCTACACAGATACGCAGTATTTT. Translated, it gives CASSFSTSGYTDTQYF.

The chain uses TRBV5-4 and TRBJ2-7; 11 bases are a match to TRBD1. The CDR3 loop spans 15 amino acids. Germline CDR1 reads SGHNT; CDR2 reads YYREEE (reference sequence). After removal of 5 bases from V and 3 bases from J, the junction contained 7 bases not matched to a gene. CDR3 nucleotide sequence: TGTGCCAGCAGTGCCGGACAGGGGGCGAACTACGAGCAGTACTTC. It is translated as CASSAGQGANYEQYF.

This clonotype occurred many times. The chain has TRBV10-3 and TRBJ1-2, with D unresolved. V lost 9 bases, J lost 7 bases, and 6 bases lay in between. CDR1 is ENHRY and CDR2 is SYGVKD in the germline V gene. CDR3 length: 9 amino acids. The DNA of the CDR3 is TGTGCCATAGGATCTGGCTACACCTTC. Its protein product is CAIGSGYTF.

This clonotype came up many times. The genes are TRBV6-2 or TRBV6-3 and TRBJ2-1; D is uncertain. Germline lookup yields CDR1 MNHEY and CDR2 SVGEGT. V lost 0 bases, J lost 8 bases, and 8 bases lay in between. The CDR3 extends over 13 amino acids. CDR3: CASSYSFSDEQFF. DNA for the CDR3: TGTGCCAGCAGTTACTCGTTTTCGGATGAGCAGTTCTTC.

This clonotype came up many times. The rearrangement joins TRBV6-2 or TRBV6-3 to TRBJ2-5; 7 nucleotides agree with TRBD1. With V trimmed by 6 bases and J by 3 bases, 7 bases remained unmatched. The CDR3 is 14 amino acids. In germline, CDR1 is MNHEY, CDR2 SVGEGT. CDR3 in amino acids: CASRRGQGEETQYF. In DNA form, the CDR3 reads TGTGCCAGCAGAAGGGGGCAGGGGGAAGAGACCCAGTACTTC.

In this sample, this clonotype turned up many times. This rearrangement joins TRBV4-3 to TRBJ2-5; a possible D gene is TRBD2 (6 bases). Looked up from germline, CDR1 is LGHNA and CDR2 is YSLEER. The CDR3 sequence is 14 residues long. Trimming cost V 0 bases and J 5 bases, with 10 bases left between them. Here the CDR3 DNA reads TGCGCCAGCAGCCAAGAGGAGGGACCGGAGACCCAGTACTTC. Protein: CASSQEEGPETQYF.

The chain carries TRBV9 and TRBJ2-1; no clear D gene. Germline CDR1 reads SGDLS; CDR2 reads YYNGEE. The CDR3 is 15 residues long. Trimming removed 4 bases at V and 2 bases at J, with 13 bases between. The CDR3 spells CASSPHGETYNEQFF. The CDR3 DNA is TGTGCCAGCAGCCCCCATGGGGAAACCTACAATGAGCAGTTCTTC. Full variable domain (outside the CDR3, taken from reference TRBV9 and TRBJ2-1): DSGVTQTPKHLITATGQRVTLRCSPRSGDLSVYWYQQSLDQGLQFLIQYYNGEERAKGNILERFSAQQFPDLHSELNLSSLELGDSALYFCASSPHGETYNEQFFGPGTRLTVL.

Many counts were recorded for this clonotype. V usage is TRBV20-1 and J usage is TRBJ1-1; D uncertain. The germline V gene encodes CDR1 DFQATT and CDR2 SNEGSKA (reference sequence). The germline V and J ends were trimmed by 2 bases and 3 bases, with 7 bases remaining between them. The CDR3 covers 12 residues. The CDR3 sequence is CSARFSDTEAFF. CDR3 DNA sequence: TGCAGTGCTAGATTTAGTGACACTGAAGCTTTCTTT.

V gene TRBV15 combines with J gene TRBJ1-2; the D gene is possibly TRBD1 (6 bases). The CDR3 runs 14 residues. V was trimmed by 0 bases and J by 2 bases, leaving 7 bases between them. The germline V gene encodes CDR1 LNHNV and CDR2 YYDKDF (reference sequence). As DNA, the CDR3 is TGTGCCACCAGCAGAGAAGGGGGAAACTATGGCTACACCTTC. Translation: CATSREGGNYGYTF.

This clonotype was observed many times. The genes are TRBV20-1 and TRBJ1-5; tentative D call: TRBD1 (6 bases). Between the trimmed V and J ends, which lost 1 base and 11 bases, there was a span of 21 bases. The CDR3 loop spans 15 amino acids. The germline V gene has CDR1 DFQATT and CDR2 SNEGSKA (reference sequence). The CDR3 bases are TGCAGTGCTAGAGGAGACGTGAGGGGGGAGTGGACCCAGCATTTT. Its translation: CSARGDVRGEWTQHF.

This clonotype showed up just a few times. This chain joins TRBV7-2 and TRBJ2-7, with 7 bases matching TRBD2. Germline CDR1 SGHTA, CDR2 FQGNSA. The length of the CDR3 is 14 residues. V shed 5 bases, J shed 2 bases, and the junction held 6 bases outside the gene matches. CDR3 DNA sequence: TGTGCCAGCAGCCCCTCCGGGGGGACCTACGAGCAGTACTTC. This encodes CASSPSGGTYEQYF.

The V gene is TRBV6-1, the J gene TRBJ2-3; 10 bases agree with TRBD2. The germline CDR1 and CDR2 sequences are MNHNS and SASEGT. J lost 0 bases, V lost 7 bases, and 22 bases had no gene match. The CDR3 loop spans 21 amino acids. The DNA for the CDR3 is TGTGCCAGCACCCAGCGGGAGGGAAAACAACAACAGACAACTAGCACAGATACGCAGTATTTT. This translates into CASTQREGKQQQTTSTDTQYF.

The chain uses TRBV27 and TRBJ2-4; 7 positions agree with TRBD2. The CDR3 totals 19 residues. J was trimmed by 0 bases and V by 3 bases; bases with no gene match: 14. Looked up from germline, CDR1 is MNHEY and CDR2 is SMNVEV (reference sequence). The CDR3 sequence: CASSLSGYWAGEAKNIQYF. The CDR3, as DNA: TGTGCCAGCAGTTTGTCCGGGTACTGGGCGGGGGAAGCCAAAAACATTCAGTACTTC.

This clonotype showed up many times. This sequence joins TRBV12-3 or TRBV12-4 and TRBJ2-1, with D possibly being TRBD2 (5 bases). This CDR3 region has 14 residues. Deletions cut 3 bases from V and 9 bases from J, with 15 bases between. CDR3 sequence (DNA): TGTGCCAGCAGTTTTCAAGGTCGGCGGGCTGAGCAGTTCTTC. It is translated as CASSFQGRRAEQFF.

The J gene is TRBJ2-5, the V gene TRBV6-5; 7 positions match TRBD2. CDR1 and CDR2 (germline): MNHEY, SVGAGI. This CDR3 has 14 amino acids. V lost 2 bases and J lost 4; bases outside the gene matches: 4. CDR3 sequence reads: CASSYGGVSETQYF. DNA for the CDR3: TGTGCCAGCAGTTACGGGGGGGTTTCAGAGACCCAGTACTTC.

In its sample, this clonotype was seen many times. The chain carries TRBV18 and TRBJ1-1; TRBD1 matches 7 bases. V lost 8 bases, J lost 7 bases, and 7 bases stayed unmatched. Germline V lookup: CDR1 KGHSH, CDR2 LQKENI. This CDR3 comprises 12 residues. The DNA of the CDR3 is TGTGCCAGCAGTTACAGGGGTGGTGAAGCTTTCTTT. Translated, it gives CASSYRGGEAFF.

This clonotype was counted a few times. As DNA, the CDR3 is TGTGCCAGCAGCTATGGACAGGGCTCCCGCTATGGCTACACCTTC. Its translation is CASSYGQGSRYGYTF. This rearrangement joins TRBV5-4 to TRBJ1-2; 8 nucleotides align to TRBD1. CDR1 and CDR2 (germline): SGHNT, YYREEE (reference sequence). There are 15 residues in the CDR3. J lost 4 bases, V lost 3 bases, and 8 bases had no gene match.

This clonotype was counted many times. The V call is TRBV28, the J call TRBJ2-3; 11 nucleotides align to TRBD2. Trimming cost V 6 bases and J 4 bases; bases outside gene matches: 9. This CDR3 has 16 amino acids. Germline assignment: CDR1 MDHEN and CDR2 SYDVKM. Here the CDR3 DNA reads TGTGCCAGCAGGCCGTGGGTAGCGGGAGGGCCAGATACGCAGTATTTT. Amino acids: CASRPWVAGGPDTQYF.

This clonotype has a count of ten or more. This chain joins TRBV6-5 and TRBJ2-3; 9 bases are shared with TRBD1. The CDR3 is made up of 16 amino acids. The V and J ends lost 2 bases and 2 bases, in that order; junction bases with no gene match: 5. Germline V lookup: CDR1 MNHEY, CDR2 SVGAGI. CDR3: CASSYTGTGYTDTQYF. The CDR3 nucleotides read TGTGCCAGCAGTTACACCGGGACAGGGTACACAGATACGCAGTATTTT.

This clonotype was counted many times. This chain connects TRBV24-1 to TRBJ2-5; TRBD1 matches at 8 bases. The junction had 10 bases not matched to a gene; V was cut back by 3 bases and J by 5 bases. CDR1 is KGHDR, CDR2 SFDVKD, per germline. The CDR3 is made up of 16 amino acids. As DNA, the CDR3 is TGTGCCACCAGTGATCGAGGACAGGGTGTAGGGGAGACCCAGTACTTC. Amino acids: CATSDRGQGVGETQYF.

The sample holds a few counts of this clonotype. The chain recombines TRBV6-5 with TRBJ2-7, with D unclear. Germline values: CDR1 MNHEY, CDR2 SVGAGI. The CDR3 is 16 amino acids. The germline V and J ends were trimmed by 0 bases and 5 bases, with 17 bases remaining between them. The CDR3: CASSYSTNRHRDEQYF. CDR3 nucleotide sequence: TGTGCCAGCAGTTACTCGACAAACCGCCATAGGGACGAGCAGTACTTC.

The CDR3 reads CASSPSGALSGNTIYF. Written as DNA, the CDR3 is TGTGCCAGCTCACCATCAGGTGCCTTATCTGGAAACACCATATATTTT. The chain joins TRBV18 to TRBJ1-3; no clear D gene. Trimming pared 2 bases from V and 1 base from J, leaving 12 bases between. The V gene's germline CDR1 is KGHSH and CDR2 LQKENI. This CDR3 spans 16 amino acids.

Remarks on this clonotype: Given a far larger clone just one base away, this is likely a sequencing read error. No conserved phenylalanine or tryptophan is present at the end of the CDR3, so a read error is the likely explanation. The chain joins TRBV5-6 to TRBJ2-6, with a tentative D call TRBD2 (5 bases). With 7 bases removed from V and 4 bases from J, the gap between germline ends came to 12 bases. CDR3 length equals 14 residues. Germline CDR1 is SGHDT and CDR2 is YYEEEE. This CDR3 reads CASPSPTGANVLTS. For the CDR3, the DNA is TGTGCCAGCCCTAGCCCTACGGGGGCCAACGTCCTGACTTCC.

Many counts were recorded for this clonotype. The CDR3, as DNA: TGTGCCAGCAGCCGAGAGACTAGCGGCACAGATACGCAGTATTTT. Translation gives CASSRETSGTDTQYF. The V call is TRBV7-2, the J call TRBJ2-3; the match to TRBD2 covers 8 bases. The CDR3 loop spans 15 amino acids. V shed 5 bases and J 1 base; nucleotides not matched to a gene: 5. CDR1 SGHTA and CDR2 FQGNSA come from the germline V gene. Looking up the rest from reference TRBV7-2 and TRBJ2-3 gives the full variable domain: GAGVSQSPSNKVTEKGKDVELRCDPISGHTALYWYRQSLGQGLEFLIYFQGNSAPDKSGLPSDRFSAERTGGSVSTLTIQRTQQEDSAVYLCASSRETSGTDTQYFGPGTRLTVL.